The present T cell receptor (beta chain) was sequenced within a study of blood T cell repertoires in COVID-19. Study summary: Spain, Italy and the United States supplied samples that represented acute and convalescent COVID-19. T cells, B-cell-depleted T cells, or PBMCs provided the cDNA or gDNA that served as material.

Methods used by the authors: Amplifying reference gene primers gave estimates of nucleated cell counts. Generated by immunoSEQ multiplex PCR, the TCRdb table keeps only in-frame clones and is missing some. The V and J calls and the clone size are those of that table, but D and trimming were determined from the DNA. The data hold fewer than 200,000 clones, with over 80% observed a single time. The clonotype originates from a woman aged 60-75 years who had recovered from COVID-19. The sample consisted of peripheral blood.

The CDR3 loop reads CASSLAVSGGNLGTDTQYF. The CDR3, as DNA: TGTGCCAGCAGCTTGGCCGTTTCAGGGGGCAATCTGGGCACAGATACGCAGTATTTT. V usage is TRBV5-5 and J usage is TRBJ2-3; TRBD1 agrees at 8 bases. This CDR3 has 19 amino acids. Germline V gives CDR1 SGHKS, CDR2 YYEKEE (reference sequence). With V trimmed by 0 bases and J by 1 base, 13 bases remained unmatched.